This T cell receptor (beta chain) was observed in a study of blood T cell repertoires in COVID-19. Study at large: Acute-phase and convalescent COVID-19 samples originated in the United States, Italy and Spain. Sources were T cells, B-cell-depleted T cells, or PBMCs; the material itself was cDNA or gDNA.

The authors' processing: Amplified reference gene primers provided the basis for estimating nucleated cell counts. Libraries were prepared by immunoSEQ multiplex PCR; TCRdb keeps only in-frame clonotypes and omits some of them. V and J calls and clone size are given by that table; D and trimming were obtained from the DNA. The sample has around 250,000 clones; nearly 85% are singletons. CDR1 and CDR2 from the germline V gene are LGHNA and YSLEER. The CDR3 is 19 residues long. Germline trimming cut 1 base from V and 0 bases from J; bases unmatched to any gene: 13. The chain uses TRBV4-3 and TRBJ1-1, with 8 bases lining up with TRBD1. The sequence came from a human donor in a cohort sampled during active COVID-19. The source material was peripheral blood. DNA for the CDR3: TGCGCCAGCAGCCAAGGAGGACCGGGACAGGCCTATATGAACACTGAAGCTTTCTTT. The encoded protein is CASSQGGPGQAYMNTEAFF.